This T cell receptor (beta chain) was found in a study of CD8+ T cells in alopecia areata. Across the study: Each of the treated patients was given oral tofacitinib, 5 to 10 mg twice daily, for moderate-to-severe alopecia areata. Treated patients received severity scores based on the percentage of scalp area affected.

In each case, RNA was isolated and then reverse transcribed into cDNA as the sequencing template. TCRdb's table, derived via immunoSEQ multiplex PCR, lists solely in-frame clones and lacks some. In the table there are 150,000 to 200,000 clones, around 71% of which are singletons. Stated treatment: oral pan-JAK inhibitor, 5-10 mg twice daily. Of note for this clone: At one of its ends the junction is not consistent with the germline gene, which may arise from a read error.

The germline CDR1 and CDR2 sequences are SNHLY and FYNNEI. The CDR3 extends over 13 amino acids. The receptor comes from a human donor with alopecia areata. The rearrangement joins TRBV2 to TRBJ1-1, with D possibly being TRBD1 (5 bases). The sequences come from CD4+ T cells sorted from blood, collected at week 4, from a patient treated with tofacitinib. The CDR3 loop reads CASSEVFKGRTPF. The CDR3 bases are TGTGCCAGCAGTGAAGTCTTTAAGGGGCGCACTCCCTTT.